This entry features one T cell receptor (beta chain) sequence. Profiled with immunoSEQ multiplex PCR; TCRdb holds only in-frame clones, not every one. The sample lists some 150,000 clones; around four fifths were seen once. The source of the sample is a study of blood T cell repertoires in COVID-19. In germline, CDR1 is SGDLS, CDR2 YYNGEE. The trim removed 3 bases at V and 1 base at J, leaving 4 bases unmatched. The CDR3 totals 14 residues. This TCR was sampled from a woman aged 45 to 65 in a cohort exposed to, infected with or recovered from COVID-19 (not recorded which). The sequencing input was PBMCs or T cells enriched from blood (not recorded which). V is TRBV9 and J is TRBJ2-7, with 7 bases that match TRBD1. Here the CDR3 DNA reads TGTGCCAGCAGCGCCCACAGGGGTTCCTACGAGCAGTACTTC. Translating it yields CASSAHRGSYEQYF.